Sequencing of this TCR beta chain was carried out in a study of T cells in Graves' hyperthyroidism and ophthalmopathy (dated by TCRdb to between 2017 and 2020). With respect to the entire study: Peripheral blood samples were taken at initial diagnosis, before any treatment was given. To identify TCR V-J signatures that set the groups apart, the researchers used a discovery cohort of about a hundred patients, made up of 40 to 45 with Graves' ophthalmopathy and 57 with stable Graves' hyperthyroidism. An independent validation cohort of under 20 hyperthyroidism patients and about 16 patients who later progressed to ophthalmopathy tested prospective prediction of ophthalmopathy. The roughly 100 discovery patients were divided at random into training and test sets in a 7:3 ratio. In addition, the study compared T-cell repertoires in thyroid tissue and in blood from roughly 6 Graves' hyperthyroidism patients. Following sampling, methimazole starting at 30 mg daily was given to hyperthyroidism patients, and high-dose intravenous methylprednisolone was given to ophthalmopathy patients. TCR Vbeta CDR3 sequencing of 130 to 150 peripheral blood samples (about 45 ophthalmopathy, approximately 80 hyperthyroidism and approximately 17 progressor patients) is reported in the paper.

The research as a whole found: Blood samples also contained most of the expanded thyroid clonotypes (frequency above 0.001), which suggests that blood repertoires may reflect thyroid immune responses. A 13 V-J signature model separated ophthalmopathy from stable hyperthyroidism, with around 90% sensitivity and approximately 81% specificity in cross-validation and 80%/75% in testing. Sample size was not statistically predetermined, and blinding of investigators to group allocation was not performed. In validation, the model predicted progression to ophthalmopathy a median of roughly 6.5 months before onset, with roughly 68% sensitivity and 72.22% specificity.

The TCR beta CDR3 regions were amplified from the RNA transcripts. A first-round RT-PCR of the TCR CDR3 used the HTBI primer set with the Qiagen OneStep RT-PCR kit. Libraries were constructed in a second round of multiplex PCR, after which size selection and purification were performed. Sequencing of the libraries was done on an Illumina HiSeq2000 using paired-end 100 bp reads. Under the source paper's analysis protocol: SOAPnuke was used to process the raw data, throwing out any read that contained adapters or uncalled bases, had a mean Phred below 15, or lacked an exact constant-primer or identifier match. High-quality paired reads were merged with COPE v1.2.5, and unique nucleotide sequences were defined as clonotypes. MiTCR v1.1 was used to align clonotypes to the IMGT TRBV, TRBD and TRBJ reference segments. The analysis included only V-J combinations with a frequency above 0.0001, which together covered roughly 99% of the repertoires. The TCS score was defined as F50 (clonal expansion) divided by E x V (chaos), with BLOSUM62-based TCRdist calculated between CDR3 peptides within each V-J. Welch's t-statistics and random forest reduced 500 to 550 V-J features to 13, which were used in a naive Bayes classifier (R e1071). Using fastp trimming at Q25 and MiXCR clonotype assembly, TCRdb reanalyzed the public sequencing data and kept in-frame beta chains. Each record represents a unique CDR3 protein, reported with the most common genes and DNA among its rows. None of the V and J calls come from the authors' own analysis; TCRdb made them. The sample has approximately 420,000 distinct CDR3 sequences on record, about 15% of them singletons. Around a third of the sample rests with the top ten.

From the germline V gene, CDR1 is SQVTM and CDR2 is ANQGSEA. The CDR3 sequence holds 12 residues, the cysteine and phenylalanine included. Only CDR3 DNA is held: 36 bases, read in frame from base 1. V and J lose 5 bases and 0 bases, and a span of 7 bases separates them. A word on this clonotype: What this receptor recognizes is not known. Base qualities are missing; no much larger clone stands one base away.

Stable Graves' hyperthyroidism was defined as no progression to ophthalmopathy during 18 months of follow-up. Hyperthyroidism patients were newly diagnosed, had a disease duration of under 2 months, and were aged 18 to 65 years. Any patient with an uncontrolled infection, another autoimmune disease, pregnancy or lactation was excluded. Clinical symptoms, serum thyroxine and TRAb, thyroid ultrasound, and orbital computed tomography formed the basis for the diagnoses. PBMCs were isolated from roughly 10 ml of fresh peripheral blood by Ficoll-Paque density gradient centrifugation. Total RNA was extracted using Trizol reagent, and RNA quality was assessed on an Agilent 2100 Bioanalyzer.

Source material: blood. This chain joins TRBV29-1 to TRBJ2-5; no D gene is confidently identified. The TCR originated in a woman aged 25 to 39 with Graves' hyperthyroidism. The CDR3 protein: CSVSAYQETQYF. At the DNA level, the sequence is TGCAGCGTTTCAGCGTACCAAGAGACCCAGTACTTC.